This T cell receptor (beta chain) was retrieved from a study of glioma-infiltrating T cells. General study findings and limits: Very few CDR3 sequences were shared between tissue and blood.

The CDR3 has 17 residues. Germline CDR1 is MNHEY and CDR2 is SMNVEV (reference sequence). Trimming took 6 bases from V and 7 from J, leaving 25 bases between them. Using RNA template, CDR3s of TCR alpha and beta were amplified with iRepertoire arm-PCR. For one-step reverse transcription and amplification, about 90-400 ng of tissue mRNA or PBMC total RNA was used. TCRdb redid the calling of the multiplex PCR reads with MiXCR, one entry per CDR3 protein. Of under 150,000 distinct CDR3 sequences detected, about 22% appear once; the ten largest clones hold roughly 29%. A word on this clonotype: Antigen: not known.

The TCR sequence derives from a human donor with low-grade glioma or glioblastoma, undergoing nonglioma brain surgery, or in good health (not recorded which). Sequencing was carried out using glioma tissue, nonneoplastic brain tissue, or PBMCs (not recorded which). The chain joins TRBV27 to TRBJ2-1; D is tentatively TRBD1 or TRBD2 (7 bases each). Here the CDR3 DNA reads TGTGCCAGCAGCCAGCCCGGGGAGGGGGCCTCGGAGAATGAGCAGTTCTTC. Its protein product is CASSQPGEGASENEQFF.